This T cell receptor beta chain was obtained from a study of T cell changes during pregnancy in multiple sclerosis. Profiled with immunoSEQ multiplex PCR; TCRdb holds only in-frame clones, not every one. The profile shows 75,000 to 95,000 clones, 80% to 95% of them singletons. The germline V gene has CDR1 SGHTA and CDR2 FQGNSA. This CDR3 region has 15 residues. Germline trimming cut 4 bases from V and 2 bases from J; bases unmatched to any gene: 5. The specimen was peripheral blood, collected after pregnancy. This chain uses TRBV7-2 with TRBJ1-2, with TRBD1 matching over 9 bases. The receptor was isolated from a female donor with multiple sclerosis, enrolled in a pregnancy study. CDR3 loop: CASSSTGGKNYGYTF. The CDR3 DNA is TGTGCCAGCAGCTCCACAGGGGGCAAGAACTATGGCTACACCTTC.